The subject of this entry is one TCR beta chain. The sort gate was single viable CD3+CD4+CD8-CD45RO+ cells for memory CD4+ T cells. The CDR3 runs 15 residues. Germline CDR1 and CDR2: MNHEY and SVGAGI. With 2 bases removed from V and 2 bases from J, the gap between germline ends came to 13 bases. The sample originates from a study of memory CD4+ T cells and cytomegalovirus serostatus. The method was immunoSEQ multiplex PCR; TCRdb's version includes in-frame clones alone and lacks a portion of them. The table records 25,000 or so clones, about 75% of them present only once. The TCR was taken from an adult in good health and CMV-seronegative. The chain couples TRBV6-5 to TRBJ2-7; D unclear. Sequencing input: memory CD4+ T cells from blood. The CDR3 DNA follows: TGTGCCAGCAGTTACACGGTCGAGGTTACCTACGAGCAGTACTTC. Protein sequence: CASSYTVEVTYEQYF.